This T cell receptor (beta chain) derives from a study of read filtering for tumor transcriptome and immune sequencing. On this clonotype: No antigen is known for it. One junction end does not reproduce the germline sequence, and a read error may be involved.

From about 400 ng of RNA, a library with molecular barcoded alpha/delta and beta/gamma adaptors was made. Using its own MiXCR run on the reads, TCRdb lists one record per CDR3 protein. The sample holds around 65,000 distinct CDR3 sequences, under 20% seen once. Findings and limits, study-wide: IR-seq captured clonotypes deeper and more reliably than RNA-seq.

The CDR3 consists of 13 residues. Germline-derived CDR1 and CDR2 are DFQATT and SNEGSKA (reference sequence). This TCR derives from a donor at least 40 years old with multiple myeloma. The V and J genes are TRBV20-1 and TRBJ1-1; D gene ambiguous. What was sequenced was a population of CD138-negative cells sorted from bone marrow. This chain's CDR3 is CSATAQANTEALF. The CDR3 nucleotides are TGCAGTGCCACGGCGCAGGCGAACACTGAAGCTCTCTTT.